This TCR beta chain was recovered during a study of PD-1 blockade in classical Hodgkin lymphoma. Across the whole study: Patients were treated with nivolumab at 3 mg/kg, and this was given intravenously every 2 weeks. Findings and limits, study-wide: Complete responders showed a baseline diversity that resembled the diversity of newly diagnosed patients.

About this clone itself: What it recognizes is unknown.

This CDR3 is 13 amino acids long. The germline CDR1 and CDR2 sequences are MNHNS and SASEGT. The V gene end was trimmed by 2 bases and the J gene end by 5 bases; junction bases not matched to a gene: 3. Described time point: cycle 4 day 1 (C4D1), after more than 5 weeks of nivolumab. Following autologous stem cell transplantation, relapse occurred in every patient, and exposure to brentuximab vedotin varied. Complete response, partial response or progressive disease was recorded as best response. The method was immunoSEQ multiplex PCR; TCRdb's version includes in-frame clones alone and lacks a portion of them. This sample has 100,000 or so clones, with about nine tenths found just once.

The sequence was obtained from a human donor with classical Hodgkin lymphoma. The specimen comprised peripheral blood mononuclear cells (PBMCs), sampled before the fourth cycle of nivolumab. The V and J genes are TRBV6-1 and TRBJ2-7; 7 bases are shared with TRBD1. The CDR3 protein is CASSETGVDEQYF. Here the CDR3 DNA reads TGTGCCAGCAGTGAAACAGGGGTGGACGAGCAGTACTTC.